This T cell receptor beta chain was observed in a study of identical twins. TCRdb ran MiXCR on the 5' RACE reads and lists one entry per CDR3 protein. The repertoire has about 240,000 distinct CDR3 sequences, approximately 12% of them found once; the top ten carry about 3.9%. This CDR3 contains 15 residues. Germline trimming cut 5 bases from V and 4 bases from J; bases unmatched to any gene: 9. Germline values: CDR1 LGHDT, CDR2 YNNKEL (reference sequence). The study, taken as a whole, reports: There was an excess of low generation probability in the out-of-frame alpha sequences that twins shared.

To note about this clonotype: Its target is not known.

This sample also belongs to another study, concerning yellow fever vaccine responses in identical twins. That source adds: Twins reportedly showed a vaccine T cell response that seemed partly convergent and partly personalized.

The chain couples TRBV3-1 to TRBJ2-5; 8 bases fit TRBD2. The TCR sequence derives from a woman aged 18-29 years in good health. The sample taken for sequencing was memory (CD45RO+) T cells sorted from blood. In nucleotides, the CDR3 is TGTGCCAGCAGCAGGGGACTAGAGGTCCGAGAGACCCAGTACTTC. It codes for CASSRGLEVRETQYF.